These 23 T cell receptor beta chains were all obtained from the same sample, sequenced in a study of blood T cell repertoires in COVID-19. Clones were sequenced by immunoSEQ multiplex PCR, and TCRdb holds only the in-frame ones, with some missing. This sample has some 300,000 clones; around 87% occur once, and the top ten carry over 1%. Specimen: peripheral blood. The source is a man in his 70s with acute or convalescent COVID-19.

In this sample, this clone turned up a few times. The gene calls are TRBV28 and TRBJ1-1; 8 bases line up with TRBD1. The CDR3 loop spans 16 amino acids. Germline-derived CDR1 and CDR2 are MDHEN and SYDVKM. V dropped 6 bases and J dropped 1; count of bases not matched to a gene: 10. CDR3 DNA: TGTGCCAGCAGCGCCCATGCCGGGACAGGGAACACTGAAGCTTTCTTT. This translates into CASSAHAGTGNTEAFF.

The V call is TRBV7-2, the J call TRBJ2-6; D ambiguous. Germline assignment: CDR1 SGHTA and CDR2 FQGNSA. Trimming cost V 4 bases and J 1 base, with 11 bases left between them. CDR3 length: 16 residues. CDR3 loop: CASSSIGVSGANVLTF. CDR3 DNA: TGTGCCAGCAGCTCCATTGGAGTATCTGGGGCCAACGTCCTGACTTTC.

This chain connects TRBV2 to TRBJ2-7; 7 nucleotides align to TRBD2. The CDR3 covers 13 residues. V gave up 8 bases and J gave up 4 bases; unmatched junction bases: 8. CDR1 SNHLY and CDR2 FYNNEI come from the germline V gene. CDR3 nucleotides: TGTGCCAGCGTTGGCGGGGGTGTTTACGAGCAGTACTTC. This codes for CASVGGGVYEQYF.

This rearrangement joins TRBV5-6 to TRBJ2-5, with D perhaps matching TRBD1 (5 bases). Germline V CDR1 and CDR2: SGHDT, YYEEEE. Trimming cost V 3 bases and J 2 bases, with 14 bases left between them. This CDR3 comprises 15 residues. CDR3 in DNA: TGTGCCAGCAGCTCCGGACACCAAGAACAAGAGACCCAGTACTTC. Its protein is CASSSGHQEQETQYF.

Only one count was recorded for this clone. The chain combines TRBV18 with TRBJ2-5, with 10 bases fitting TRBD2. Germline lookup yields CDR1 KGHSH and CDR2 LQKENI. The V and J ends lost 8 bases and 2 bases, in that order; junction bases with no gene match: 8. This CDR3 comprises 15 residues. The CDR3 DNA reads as TGTGCCAGCCGGAGTACTAGCGGGACACAAGAGACCCAGTACTTC. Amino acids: CASRSTSGTQETQYF.

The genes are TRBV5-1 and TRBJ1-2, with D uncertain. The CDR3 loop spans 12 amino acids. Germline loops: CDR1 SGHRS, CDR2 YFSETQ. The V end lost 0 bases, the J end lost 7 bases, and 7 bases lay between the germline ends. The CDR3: CASSLEELGYTF. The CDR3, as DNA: TGCGCCAGCAGCTTGGAGGAGCTTGGCTACACCTTC.

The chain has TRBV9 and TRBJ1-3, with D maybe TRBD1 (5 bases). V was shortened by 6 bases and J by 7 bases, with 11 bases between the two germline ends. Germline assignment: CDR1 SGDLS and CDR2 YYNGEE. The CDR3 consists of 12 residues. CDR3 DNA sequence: TGTGCCAGCACAGGGCTCAGTAACACCATATATTTT. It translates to CASTGLSNTIYF.

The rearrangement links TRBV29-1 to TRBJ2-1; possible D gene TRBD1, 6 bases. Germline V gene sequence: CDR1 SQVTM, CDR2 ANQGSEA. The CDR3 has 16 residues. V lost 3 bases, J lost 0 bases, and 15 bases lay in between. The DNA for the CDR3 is TGCAGCGTTGACCCCGCGGACAGTAGCTCCTACAATGAGCAGTTCTTC. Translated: CSVDPADSSSYNEQFF.

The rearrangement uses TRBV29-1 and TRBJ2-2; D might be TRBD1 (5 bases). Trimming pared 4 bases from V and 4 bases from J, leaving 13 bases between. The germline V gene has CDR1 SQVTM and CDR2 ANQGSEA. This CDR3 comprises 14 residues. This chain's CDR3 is CSVVLTGLTGELFF. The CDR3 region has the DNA TGCAGCGTTGTATTAACAGGTCTCACCGGGGAGCTGTTTTTT.

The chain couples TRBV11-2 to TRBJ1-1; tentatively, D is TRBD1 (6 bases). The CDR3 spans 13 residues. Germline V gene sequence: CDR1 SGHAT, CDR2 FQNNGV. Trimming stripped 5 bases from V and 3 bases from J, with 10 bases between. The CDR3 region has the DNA TGTGCCAGCAGCCTACAGGGTTACACTGAAGCTTTCTTT. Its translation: CASSLQGYTEAFF.

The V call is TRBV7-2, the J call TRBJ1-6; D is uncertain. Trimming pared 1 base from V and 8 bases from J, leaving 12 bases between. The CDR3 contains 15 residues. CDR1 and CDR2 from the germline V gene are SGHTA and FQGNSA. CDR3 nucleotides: TGTGCCAGCAGCTTAGACGGGAGAAATTATTCACCCCTCCACTTT. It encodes CASSLDGRNYSPLHF.

The CDR3 reads CSASETGDQPQHF. For the CDR3, the DNA is TGCAGTGCTAGTGAGACAGGTGATCAGCCCCAGCATTTT. The chain joins TRBV20-1 to TRBJ1-5; possibly TRBD1 for D (6 bases). Trimming took 3 bases from V and 5 from J, leaving 11 bases between them. The germline V gene has CDR1 DFQATT and CDR2 SNEGSKA (reference sequence). The CDR3 loop spans 13 amino acids.

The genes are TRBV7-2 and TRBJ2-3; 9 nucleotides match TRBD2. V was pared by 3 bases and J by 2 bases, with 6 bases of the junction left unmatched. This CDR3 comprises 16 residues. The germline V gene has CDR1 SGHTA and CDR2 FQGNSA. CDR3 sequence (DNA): TGTGCCAGCAGCTTTGCGGGGGGGCCCAACACAGATACGCAGTATTTT. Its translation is CASSFAGGPNTDTQYF.

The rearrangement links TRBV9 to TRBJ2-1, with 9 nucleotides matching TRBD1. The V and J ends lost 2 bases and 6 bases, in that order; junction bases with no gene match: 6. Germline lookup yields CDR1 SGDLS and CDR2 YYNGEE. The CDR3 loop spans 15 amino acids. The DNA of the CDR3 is TGTGCCAGCAGCGTGGCCGGGACAGGGTTCAATGAGCAGTTCTTC. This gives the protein CASSVAGTGFNEQFF.

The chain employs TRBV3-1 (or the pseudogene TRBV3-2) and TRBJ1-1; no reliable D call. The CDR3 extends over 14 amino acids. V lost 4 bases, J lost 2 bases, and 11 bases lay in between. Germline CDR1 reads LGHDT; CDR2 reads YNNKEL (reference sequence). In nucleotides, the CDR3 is TGTGCCAGCAGCCCGAAGATCTATAACACTGAAGCTTTCTTT. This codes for CASSPKIYNTEAFF.

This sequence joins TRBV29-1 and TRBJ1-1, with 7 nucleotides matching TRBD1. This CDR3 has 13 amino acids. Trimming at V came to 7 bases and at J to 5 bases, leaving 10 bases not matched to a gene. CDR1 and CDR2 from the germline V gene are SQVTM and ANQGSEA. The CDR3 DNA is TGCAGCGCCCAGGGACAGAGTATTACTGAAGCTTTCTTT. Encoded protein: CSAQGQSITEAFF. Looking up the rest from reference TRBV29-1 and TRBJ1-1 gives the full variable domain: SAVISQKPSRDICQRGTSLTIQCQVDSQVTMMFWYRQQPGQSLTLIATANQGSEATYESGFVIDKFPISRPNLTFSTLTVSNMSPEDSSIYLCSAQGQSITEAFFGQGTRLTVV.

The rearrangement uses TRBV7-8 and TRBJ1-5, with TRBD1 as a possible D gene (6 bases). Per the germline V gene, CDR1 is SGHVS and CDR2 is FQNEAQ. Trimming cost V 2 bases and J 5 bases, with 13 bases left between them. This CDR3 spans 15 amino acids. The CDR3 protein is CASSLRGGQHQPQHF. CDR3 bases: TGTGCCAGCAGCTTAAGGGGGGGGCAGCATCAGCCCCAGCATTTT.

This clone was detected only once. CDR3 in DNA: TGTGCCAGCAGCCTACGGACTAGCGGGAGCTCCTACAATGAGCAGTTCTTC. It is translated as CASSLRTSGSSYNEQFF. The chain carries TRBV5-6 and TRBJ2-1; TRBD2 matches 13 bases. With V trimmed by 4 bases and J by 0 bases, 4 bases remained unmatched. Germline loops: CDR1 SGHDT, CDR2 YYEEEE. The CDR3 runs to 17 residues. Together with reference TRBV5-6 and TRBJ2-1, the CDR3 gives the full variable domain: DAGVTQSPTHLIKTRGQQVTLRCSPKSGHDTVSWYQQALGQGPQFIFQYYEEEERQRGNFPDRFSGHQFPNYSSELNVNALLLGDSALYLCASSLRTSGSSYNEQFFGPGTRLTVL.

CDR3 nucleotides: TGTGCCAGCAGCTCCGACAGGGGGGTGGCCTACAATGAGCAGTTCTTC. Translating gives CASSSDRGVAYNEQFF. The J gene is TRBJ2-1, the V gene TRBV7-9; 9 bases match TRBD1. J was trimmed by 2 bases and V by 4 bases; bases with no gene match: 6. The CDR3 is 16 amino acids. Germline CDR1 reads SEHNR; CDR2 reads FQNEAQ (reference sequence). The variable domain in full, completed from reference TRBV7-9 and TRBJ2-1, reads DTGVSQNPRHKITKRGQNVTFRCDPISEHNRLYWYRQTLGQGPEFLTYFQNEAQLEKSRLLSDRFSAERPKGSFSTLEIQRTEQGDSAMYLCASSSDRGVAYNEQFFGPGTRLTVL.

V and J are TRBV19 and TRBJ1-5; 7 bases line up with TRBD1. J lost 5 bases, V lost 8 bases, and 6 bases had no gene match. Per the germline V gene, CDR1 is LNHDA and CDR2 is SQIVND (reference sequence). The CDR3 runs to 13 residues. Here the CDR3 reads CASGQVPYQPQHF. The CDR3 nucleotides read TGTGCCAGTGGACAGGTCCCGTATCAGCCCCAGCATTTT.

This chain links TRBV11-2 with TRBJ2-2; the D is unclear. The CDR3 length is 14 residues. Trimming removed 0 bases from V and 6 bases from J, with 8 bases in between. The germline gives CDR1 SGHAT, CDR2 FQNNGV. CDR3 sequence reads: CASSLESRAGELFF. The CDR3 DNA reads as TGTGCCAGCAGCTTAGAGAGTCGAGCCGGGGAGCTGTTTTTT.

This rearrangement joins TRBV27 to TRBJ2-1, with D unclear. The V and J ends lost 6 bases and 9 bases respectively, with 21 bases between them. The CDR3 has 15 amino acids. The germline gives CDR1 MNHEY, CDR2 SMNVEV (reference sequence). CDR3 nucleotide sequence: TGTGCCAGCAGCCGCGACTTTTGGTCAGAAAGTGAGCAGTTCTTC. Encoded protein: CASSRDFWSESEQFF.

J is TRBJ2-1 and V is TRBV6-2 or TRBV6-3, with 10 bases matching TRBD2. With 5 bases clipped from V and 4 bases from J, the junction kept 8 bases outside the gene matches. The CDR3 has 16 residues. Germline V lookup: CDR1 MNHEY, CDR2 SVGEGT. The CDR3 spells CASSLATSGSYNEQFF. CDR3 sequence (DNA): TGTGCCAGCAGTCTCGCGACTAGCGGGTCTTACAATGAGCAGTTCTTC.